This TCR beta chain was identified during a study of blood T cell repertoires in COVID-19. Study-wide background: Sites in the United States, Italy and Spain provided acute and convalescent COVID-19 samples.

The germline gives CDR1 MNHEY, CDR2 SMNVEV (reference sequence). This CDR3 has 13 amino acids. V lost 8 bases, J lost 5 bases, and 6 bases stayed unmatched. In the original analysis: Nucleated cell counts were estimated from reference gene primer amplification. Data came from immunoSEQ multiplex PCR; TCRdb stores just in-frame clones and leaves some out. Clone size and V and J calls were adopted from that table, with D and trimming inferred from the DNA. This table holds approximately 140,000 clones, 84% found once. Sample: peripheral blood. The TCR sequence derives from a man aged 25-45 years with COVID-19, enrolled during active disease. The chain couples TRBV27 to TRBJ2-1, with 7 bases identical to TRBD2. CDR3 in amino acids: CASAGGSNNEQFF. As DNA, the CDR3 is TGTGCCAGCGCCGGGGGGAGCAACAATGAGCAGTTCTTC.